This paragraph reports one TCR beta chain. Germline assignment: CDR1 MGHDK and CDR2 SYGVNS. After removal of 4 bases from V and 6 bases from J, the junction contained 5 bases not matched to a gene. The CDR3 spans 14 residues. The entry originates in a study of blood T cell repertoires in COVID-19. Background on the study: Samples of COVID-19 (acute and convalescent) were obtained from the United States, Italy and Spain. T cells, B-cell-depleted T cells, or PBMCs provided the cDNA or gDNA that served as material.

Per the original methods: Using reference gene primer amplification, nucleated cell counts were estimated. Clones were read by immunoSEQ multiplex PCR, and TCRdb kept only the in-frame ones, dropping some. That table furnishes V, J and clone size, whereas the DNA furnished D and trimming. The sample records over 130,000 clones, 88% being singletons. Patients at the Seattle site were enrolled during active infection and followed longitudinally. V and J are TRBV25-1 and TRBJ2-1; 8 bases fit TRBD1. This clonotype originated in a human donor with COVID-19, enrolled during active disease. The donor label of this sample is uncertain. The sample taken for sequencing was peripheral blood. This chain's CDR3 is CASSAYQGANEQFF. The CDR3 DNA sequence: TGTGCCAGCAGTGCGTATCAGGGGGCCAATGAGCAGTTCTTC. The full variable domain, in which reference TRBV25-1 and TRBJ2-1 provide the parts outside the CDR3, is EADIYQTPRYLVIGTGKKITLECSQTMGHDKMYWYQQDPGMELHLIHYSYGVNSTEKGDLSSESTVSRIRTEHFPLTLESARPSHTSQYLCASSAYQGANEQFFGPGTRLTVL.